This T cell receptor (beta chain) was observed in a study of neurological immune-mediated disorders. Study-level findings and limits: Healthy controls had more TCR clonal expansion than multiple sclerosis, which showed the least, whereas HTLV-1-associated myelopathy showed the most.

Time point in this sample: longitudinal time-point 1 (baseline). The table lists this clonotype with many counts. Its antigen is unidentified. TCRdb processed the 5' RACE reads anew with MiXCR; each CDR3 protein has one entry. The sample has some 77,000 distinct CDR3 sequences, about an eighth seen once; the top ten hold about 4.5%. The source material was PBMCs. The receptor was isolated from a female donor with HTLV-1-associated myelopathy (HAM/TSP).

DNA of the CDR3: TGTGCCAGCAGCCTCGGACAGGGGTCTGAAGCTTTCTTT. Translating gives CASSLGQGSEAFF. The chain couples TRBV5-8 to TRBJ1-1; TRBD1 agrees at 9 bases. The trim removed 4 bases at V and 6 bases at J, leaving 4 bases unmatched. The CDR3 is 13 residues long. Germline V gene data show CDR1 as SGHTS and CDR2 as YDEGEE.